The T cell receptor beta chain under discussion was sequenced for a study of CD8 T cells in Susac syndrome. The RNA, about 0.45 to 1 ug, was put through reverse transcription using random hexamers. Across 54 Vbeta and 13 Jbeta, immunoSEQ multiplex PCR amplified TCR beta CDR3. TCRdb re-derived calls from the immunoSEQ multiplex PCR reads in MiXCR, one entry per CDR3 protein. The sample carries 250,000 to 350,000 distinct CDR3 sequences, 92% recorded once. The V end lost 5 bases, the J end lost 2 bases, and 13 bases lay between the germline ends. The CDR3 length is 14 residues. The germline gives CDR1 SGHNT, CDR2 YENEEA. Notes on the study in general: The study acknowledged a relatively small number of individuals in its TCR sequencing and HLA analysis.

The T cells that were sequenced for TCR beta were CD8+ and CD4+ cells from blood. In contrast to the negatively isolated CD8+ and CD4+ T cells, TEMRA cells were FACS-enriched. This clonotype appeared a single time. The antigen remains unidentified. The gene calls are TRBV11-3 and TRBJ2-7; D possibly uses TRBD1 or TRBD2 (5 bases each). The sequencing input was CD4+ T cells from PBMCs. The receptor comes from a human donor with multiple sclerosis. CDR3 amino acids: CASSNRDGTYEQYF. The CDR3 nucleotides read TGTGCCAGCAGCAACCGGGACGGAACCTACGAGCAGTACTTC.